The rows below give T cell receptor beta chains drawn from one sample of a study of early T cells in non-severe SARS-CoV-2 infection. One entry per CDR3 protein results from TCRdb running MiXCR on the 5' RACE reads. The repertoire includes about 54,000 distinct CDR3 sequences, around 6.6% of them detected once, and around 5% sits in the top ten. The sequences come from whole blood, collected at baseline. The receptor source for this set is an adult who was a healthcare worker with PCR-confirmed SARS-CoV-2 infection or an uninfected control (not recorded which). Both conserved end residues are part of each CDR3. A D gene is named only where the DNA matches it firmly. Clone size appears in some rows only: once, few, many, or a class for an expanded clone.

v_call: TRBV4-2
d_call: TRBD1
clone_size: many
j_call: TRBJ1-2
cdr3_nt: TGTGCCAGCAGCCAGAACCCGGGACAGGGGGCTTATGGCTACACCTTC
cdr3_aa: CASSQNPGQGAYGYTF

v_call: TRBV29-1
d_call: -
clone_size: -
j_call: TRBJ2-3
cdr3_nt: TGCAGCGTTGAGATGATCACAGATACGCAGTATTTT
cdr3_aa: CSVEMITDTQYF

v_call: TRBV4-3
d_call: TRBD2
clone_size: few
j_call: TRBJ2-1
cdr3_nt: TGCGCCAGCAGCCAAGATGCCAGCGGGGGAGTCTATGAGCAGTTCTTC
cdr3_aa: CASSQDASGGVYEQFF

v_call: TRBV27
d_call: TRBD1
clone_size: many
j_call: TRBJ2-7
cdr3_nt: TGTGCCAGCAGTGGGGGACAGGGGTTCCACGAGCAGTACTTC
cdr3_aa: CASSGGQGFHEQYF

v_call: TRBV5-1
d_call: TRBD1
clone_size: many
j_call: TRBJ2-7
cdr3_nt: TGCGCCAGCAGCTTGGCCGTTTTAACAGGGGGAACCTACGAGCAGTACTTC
cdr3_aa: CASSLAVLTGGTYEQYF

v_call: TRBV6-5
d_call: -
clone_size: -
j_call: TRBJ1-2
cdr3_nt: TGTGCCAGCAGTTATGGGGAAACTAACTATGGCTACACCTTC
cdr3_aa: CASSYGETNYGYTF

v_call: TRBV18
d_call: -
clone_size: -
j_call: TRBJ2-2
cdr3_nt: TGTGCCAGCTCACCACGGGCACAAGGAGGATTAAACACCGGGGAGCTGTTTTTT
cdr3_aa: CASSPRAQGGLNTGELFF

v_call: TRBV4-1
d_call: -
clone_size: many
j_call: TRBJ2-7
cdr3_nt: TGCGCCAGCAGCCAAGAAGAAGAATCCTACGAGCAGTACTTC
cdr3_aa: CASSQEEESYEQYF

v_call: TRBV28
d_call: -
clone_size: many
j_call: TRBJ2-7
cdr3_nt: TGTGCCAGCAGTTTCTCCGAGGGCGGGACAGAAGTTTACGAGCAGTACTTC
cdr3_aa: CASSFSEGGTEVYEQYF

v_call: TRBV20-1
d_call: -
clone_size: many
j_call: TRBJ2-7
cdr3_nt: TGCAGTGCTAGAGACCTACGGTACGAGCAGTACTTC
cdr3_aa: CSARDLRYEQYF

v_call: TRBV4-3
d_call: -
clone_size: many
j_call: TRBJ2-2
cdr3_nt: TGCGCCAGCAGCAGAACCCTCACCGGGGAGCTGTTTTTT
cdr3_aa: CASSRTLTGELFF

v_call: TRBV19
d_call: -
clone_size: many
j_call: TRBJ1-5
cdr3_nt: TGTGCCAGTAGTATCCGAGATAGCAATCAGCCCCAGCATTTT
cdr3_aa: CASSIRDSNQPQHF

v_call: TRBV5-6
d_call: -
clone_size: many
j_call: TRBJ2-5
cdr3_nt: TGTGCCAGCTCCGACGGCCCGTTCCAAGAGACCCAGTACTTC
cdr3_aa: CASSDGPFQETQYF

v_call: TRBV7-9
d_call: -
clone_size: few
j_call: TRBJ2-4
cdr3_nt: TGTGCCAGCAGCTTAGTCGAGGGTAGAGACATTCAGTACTTC
cdr3_aa: CASSLVEGRDIQYF

v_call: TRBV27
d_call: -
clone_size: many
j_call: TRBJ2-5
cdr3_nt: TGTGCCAGCAGTCCACGAGAGGGACACCAAGAGACCCAGTACTTC
cdr3_aa: CASSPREGHQETQYF

v_call: TRBV4-1
d_call: -
clone_size: many
j_call: TRBJ2-3
cdr3_nt: TGCGCCAGCAGTGAGGACAGACGCACAGATACGCAGTATTTT
cdr3_aa: CASSEDRRTDTQYF

v_call: TRBV4-2
d_call: -
clone_size: many
j_call: TRBJ2-1
cdr3_nt: TGTGCCAGCAGCCAAGAGGGGGGTCGCTACAATGAGCAGTTCTTC
cdr3_aa: CASSQEGGRYNEQFF

v_call: TRBV5-1
d_call: -
clone_size: -
j_call: TRBJ2-5
cdr3_nt: TGCGCCAGCAGCTGGGGCGGCGCAGGGGAGACCCAGTACTTC
cdr3_aa: CASSWGGAGETQYF

v_call: TRBV6-2/TRBV6-3
d_call: -
clone_size: -
j_call: TRBJ2-3
cdr3_nt: TGTGCCAGCAGTTCCACAGGAAATTGGTGGGGCACAGATACGCAGTATTTT
cdr3_aa: CASSSTGNWWGTDTQYF

v_call: TRBV24-1
d_call: -
clone_size: few
j_call: TRBJ2-7
cdr3_nt: TGTGCCACCAGTGACCCCCTTCGGTCGTTGGAGAAGCAGTACTTC
cdr3_aa: CATSDPLRSLEKQYF

v_call: TRBV2
d_call: TRBD1
clone_size: few
j_call: TRBJ2-7
cdr3_nt: TGTGCCAGCAGATTGGGACAGGGATACGAGCAGTACTTC
cdr3_aa: CASRLGQGYEQYF

v_call: TRBV7-9
d_call: -
clone_size: few
j_call: TRBJ2-2
cdr3_nt: TGTGCCAGCAGCTTACAGGCGAACACCGGGGAGCTGTTTTTT
cdr3_aa: CASSLQANTGELFF

v_call: TRBV7-8
d_call: TRBD1
clone_size: -
j_call: TRBJ1-1
cdr3_nt: TGTGCCAGCAGCTTAGTACAGGGGGCAGGCACTGAAGCTTTCTTT
cdr3_aa: CASSLVQGAGTEAFF

v_call: TRBV6-6
d_call: -
clone_size: -
j_call: TRBJ2-4
cdr3_nt: TGTGCCAGCAGTTTGGGGGGTGGGACCAAAAACATTCAGTACTTC
cdr3_aa: CASSLGGGTKNIQYF

v_call: TRBV4-3
d_call: TRBD2
clone_size: many
j_call: TRBJ2-7
cdr3_nt: TGCGCCAGCAGCCAGACTAGCGGTTCCTACGAGCAGTACTTC
cdr3_aa: CASSQTSGSYEQYF

v_call: TRBV7-3
d_call: -
clone_size: many
j_call: TRBJ2-1
cdr3_nt: TGTGCCAGCAGCGAGACCAAGGGGGGCTACAATGAGCAGTTCTTC
cdr3_aa: CASSETKGGYNEQFF

v_call: TRBV20-1
d_call: TRBD2
clone_size: -
j_call: TRBJ2-3
cdr3_nt: TGCAGTGCATCCACTAGCGGGGGGACTTCTAGCACAGATACGCAGTATTTT
cdr3_aa: CSASTSGGTSSTDTQYF

v_call: TRBV7-7
d_call: -
clone_size: many
j_call: TRBJ2-1
cdr3_nt: TGTGCTAGCAGCTTAGGCAGGGTCGGAGGCAATGAGCAGTTCTTC
cdr3_aa: CASSLGRVGGNEQFF

v_call: TRBV5-1
d_call: -
clone_size: few
j_call: TRBJ2-3
cdr3_nt: TGCGCCAGCAGAGGCAACAGGGCTCCAGATACGCAGTATTTT
cdr3_aa: CASRGNRAPDTQYF

v_call: TRBV7-2
d_call: -
clone_size: few
j_call: TRBJ1-1
cdr3_nt: TGTGCCAGCAACTCCCAGGGGTTGATCACTGAAGCTTTCTTT
cdr3_aa: CASNSQGLITEAFF

v_call: TRBV11-3
d_call: TRBD1
clone_size: many
j_call: TRBJ2-3
cdr3_nt: TGTGCCAGCAGCTTAGGGGACAGTTCCACAGATACGCAGTATTTT
cdr3_aa: CASSLGDSSTDTQYF

v_call: TRBV6-1
d_call: -
clone_size: few
j_call: TRBJ2-2
cdr3_nt: TGTGCCAGTGTCGTCAGGGGTGGCACCGGGGAGCTGTTTTTT
cdr3_aa: CASVVRGGTGELFF

v_call: TRBV23-1
d_call: TRBD1
clone_size: many
j_call: TRBJ2-7
cdr3_nt: TGCGCCAGCAGTCAGAGCTTCCGGGACAGGGGCACTCACTACGAGCAGTACTTC
cdr3_aa: CASSQSFRDRGTHYEQYF